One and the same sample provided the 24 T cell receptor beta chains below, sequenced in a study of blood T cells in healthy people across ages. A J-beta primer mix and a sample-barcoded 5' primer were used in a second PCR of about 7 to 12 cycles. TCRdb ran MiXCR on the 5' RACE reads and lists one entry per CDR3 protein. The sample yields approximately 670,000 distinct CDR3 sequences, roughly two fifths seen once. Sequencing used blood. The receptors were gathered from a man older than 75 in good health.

CDR3 protein: CSAGAPGEQYF. The CDR3 region has the DNA TGCAGTGCGGGAGCCCCTGGCGAGCAGTACTTC. This chain links TRBV20-1 with TRBJ2-4; maybe TRBD2 (5 bases). With the DNA end fitting TRBJ2-7 better, the J assignment may be wrong. This CDR3 spans 11 amino acids. Germline CDR1 and CDR2: DFQATT and SNEGSKA (reference sequence).

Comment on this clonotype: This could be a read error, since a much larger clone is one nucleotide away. CDR3 DNA sequence: TGTGCCAGCAGCTTAGCCGACAATGAGCAGTACTTC. Its translation is CASSLADNEQYF. The chain uses TRBV6-1 and TRBJ2-7; D gene unclear. Germline V gene lookup returns CDR1 MNHNS and CDR2 SASEGT. The CDR3 runs 12 residues. With 6 bases removed from V and 7 bases from J, the gap between germline ends came to 13 bases.

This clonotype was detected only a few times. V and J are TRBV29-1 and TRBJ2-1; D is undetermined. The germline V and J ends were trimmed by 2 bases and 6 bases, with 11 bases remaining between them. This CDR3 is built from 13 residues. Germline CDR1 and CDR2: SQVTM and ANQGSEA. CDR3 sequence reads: CSVERLNGNEQFF. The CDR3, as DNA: TGCAGCGTTGAACGTCTCAACGGCAATGAGCAGTTCTTC.

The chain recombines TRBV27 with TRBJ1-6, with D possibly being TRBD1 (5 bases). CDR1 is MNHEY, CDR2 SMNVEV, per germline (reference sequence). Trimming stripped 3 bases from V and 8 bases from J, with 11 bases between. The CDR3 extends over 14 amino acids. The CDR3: CASSFSGGDSPLHF. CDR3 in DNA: TGTGCCAGCAGTTTTTCGGGGGGTGATTCACCCCTCCACTTT.

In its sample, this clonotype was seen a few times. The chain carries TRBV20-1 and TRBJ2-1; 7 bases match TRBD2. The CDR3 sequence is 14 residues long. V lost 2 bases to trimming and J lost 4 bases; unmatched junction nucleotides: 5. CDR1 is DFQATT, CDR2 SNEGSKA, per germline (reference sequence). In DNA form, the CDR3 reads TGCAGTGCTAGACGCGGGAGAACTTACAATGAGCAGTTCTTC. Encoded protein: CSARRGRTYNEQFF.

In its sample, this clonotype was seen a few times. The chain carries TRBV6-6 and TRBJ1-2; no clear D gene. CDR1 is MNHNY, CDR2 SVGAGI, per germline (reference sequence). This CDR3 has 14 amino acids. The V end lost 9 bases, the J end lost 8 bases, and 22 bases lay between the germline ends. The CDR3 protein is CASNRAYSVSGYTF. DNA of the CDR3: TGTGCCAGTAACCGGGCCTACTCGGTGTCCGGCTACACCTTC.

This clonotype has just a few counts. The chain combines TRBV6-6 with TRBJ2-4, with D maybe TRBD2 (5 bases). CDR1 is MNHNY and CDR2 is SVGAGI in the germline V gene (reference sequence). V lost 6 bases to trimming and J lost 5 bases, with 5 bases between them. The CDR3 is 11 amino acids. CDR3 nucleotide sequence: TGTGCCAGCAGGCGGGAAAACATTCAGTACTTC. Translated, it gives CASRRENIQYF.

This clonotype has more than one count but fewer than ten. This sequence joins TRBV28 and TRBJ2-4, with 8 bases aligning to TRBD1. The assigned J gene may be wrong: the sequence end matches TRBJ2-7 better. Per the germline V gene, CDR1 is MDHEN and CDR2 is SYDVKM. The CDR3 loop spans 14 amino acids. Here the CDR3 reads CASSFMPTGGEQYF. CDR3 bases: TGTGCCAGCAGTTTCATGCCCACAGGGGGCGAGCAGTACTTC.

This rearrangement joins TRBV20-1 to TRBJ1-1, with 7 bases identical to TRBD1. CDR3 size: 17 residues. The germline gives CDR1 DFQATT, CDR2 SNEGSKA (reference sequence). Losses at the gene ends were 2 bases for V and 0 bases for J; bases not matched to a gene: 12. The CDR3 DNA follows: TGCAGTGCTAGAAGGACAGGCCCACCATTTTTGAACACTGAAGCTTTCTTT. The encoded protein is CSARRTGPPFLNTEAFF.

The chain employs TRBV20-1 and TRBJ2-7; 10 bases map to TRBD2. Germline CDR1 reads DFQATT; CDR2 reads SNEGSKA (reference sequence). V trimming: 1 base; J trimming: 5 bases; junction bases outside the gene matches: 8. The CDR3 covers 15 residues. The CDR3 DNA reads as TGCAGTGCTAGAGGCCTAGCGGGAGTACACGACGAGCAGTACTTC. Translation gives CSARGLAGVHDEQYF.

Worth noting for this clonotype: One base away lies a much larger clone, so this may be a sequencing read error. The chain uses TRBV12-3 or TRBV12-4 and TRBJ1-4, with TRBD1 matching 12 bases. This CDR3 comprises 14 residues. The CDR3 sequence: CASRRDRGHEKLFF. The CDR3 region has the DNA TGTGCCAGCAGAAGGGACAGGGGGCATGAGAAACTGTTTTTT.

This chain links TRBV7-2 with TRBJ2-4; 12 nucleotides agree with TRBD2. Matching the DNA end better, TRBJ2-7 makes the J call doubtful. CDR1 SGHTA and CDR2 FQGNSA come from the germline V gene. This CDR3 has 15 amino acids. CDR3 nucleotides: TGTGCCAGCAGCTCTCGGACTAGCGGGGCGTACGAGCAGTACTTC. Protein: CASSSRTSGAYEQYF.

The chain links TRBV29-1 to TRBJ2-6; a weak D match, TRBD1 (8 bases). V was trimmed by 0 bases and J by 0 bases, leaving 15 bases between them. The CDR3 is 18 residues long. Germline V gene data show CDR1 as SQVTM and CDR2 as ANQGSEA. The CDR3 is CSVEDRTGRASGANVLTF. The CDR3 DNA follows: TGCAGCGTTGAAGATCGGACAGGGAGGGCCTCTGGGGCCAACGTCCTGACTTTC.

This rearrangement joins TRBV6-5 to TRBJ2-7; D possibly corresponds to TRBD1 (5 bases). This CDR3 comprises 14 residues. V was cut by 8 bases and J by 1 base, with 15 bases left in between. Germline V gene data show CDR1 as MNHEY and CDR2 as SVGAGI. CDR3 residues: CASCPSQASYEQYF. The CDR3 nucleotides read TGTGCCAGCTGCCCCTCACAGGCTTCCTACGAGCAGTACTTC.

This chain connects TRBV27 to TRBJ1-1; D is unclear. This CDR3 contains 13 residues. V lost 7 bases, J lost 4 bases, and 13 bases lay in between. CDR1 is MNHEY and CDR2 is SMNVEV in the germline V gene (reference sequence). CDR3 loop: CASTDYGGTEAFF. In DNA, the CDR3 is TGTGCCAGCACCGACTATGGTGGCACTGAAGCTTTCTTT.

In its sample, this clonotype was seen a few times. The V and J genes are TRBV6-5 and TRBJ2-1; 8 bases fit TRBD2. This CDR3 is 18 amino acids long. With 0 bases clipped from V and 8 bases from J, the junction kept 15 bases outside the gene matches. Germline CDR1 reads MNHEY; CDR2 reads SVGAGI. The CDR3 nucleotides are TGTGCCAGCAGTTACTCGAGTTTTCCGGGACTAGGATTCGATGAGCAGTTCTTC. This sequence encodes CASSYSSFPGLGFDEQFF.

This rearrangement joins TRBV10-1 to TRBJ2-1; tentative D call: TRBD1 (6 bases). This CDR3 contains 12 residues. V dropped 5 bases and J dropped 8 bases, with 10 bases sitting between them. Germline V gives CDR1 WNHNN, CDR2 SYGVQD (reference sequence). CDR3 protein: CASSLTGYEQFF. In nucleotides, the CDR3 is TGCGCCAGCAGTTTGACAGGCTATGAGCAGTTCTTC.

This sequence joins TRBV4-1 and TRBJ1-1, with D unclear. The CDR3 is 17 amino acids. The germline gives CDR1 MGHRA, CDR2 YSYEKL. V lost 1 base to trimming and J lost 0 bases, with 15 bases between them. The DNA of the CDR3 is TGCGCCAGCAGCCAAGCAGGAGTTAATAGGTTGAACACTGAAGCTTTCTTT. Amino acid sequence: CASSQAGVNRLNTEAFF.

CDR3 DNA sequence: TGTGCCAGCAGTTACTCGGCAGGAAGGCAGGTGAACTATGGCTACACCTTC. Protein: CASSYSAGRQVNYGYTF. The genes are TRBV6-5 and TRBJ1-2, with no clear D. The V end was cut by 0 bases, the J end by 2 bases, with 16 bases between. CDR3 length: 17 amino acids. Germline CDR1 and CDR2: MNHEY and SVGAGI.

This CDR3 reads CASSSSGQGAQEQYF. The DNA of the CDR3 is TGTGCCAGCAGTTCATCGGGACAGGGGGCACAAGAGCAGTACTTC. The rearrangement joins TRBV6-2 or TRBV6-3 to TRBJ2-7; 12 bases map to TRBD1. The V gene's germline CDR1 is MNHEY and CDR2 SVGEGT. The CDR3 spans 15 residues. The V and J ends lost 4 bases and 7 bases, in that order; junction bases with no gene match: 8.

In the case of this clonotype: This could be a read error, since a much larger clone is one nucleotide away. CDR3 coding DNA: TGTGTCAGCAGTTATCTTGGACTAGGAAACAATGAGCAGTTCTTC. It yields the protein CVSSYLGLGNNEQFF. The chain is built from TRBV6-2 or TRBV6-3 and TRBJ2-1; 7 bases map to TRBD2. CDR1 and CDR2 from the germline V gene are MNHEY and SVGEGT. This CDR3 is built from 15 residues.

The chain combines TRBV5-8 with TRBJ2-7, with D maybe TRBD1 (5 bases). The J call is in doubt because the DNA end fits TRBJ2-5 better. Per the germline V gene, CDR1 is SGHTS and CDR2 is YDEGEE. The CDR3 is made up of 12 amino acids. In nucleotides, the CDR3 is TGTGCCAGCAGCTCCTTTAGGGGGACCCAGTACTTC. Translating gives CASSSFRGTQYF.

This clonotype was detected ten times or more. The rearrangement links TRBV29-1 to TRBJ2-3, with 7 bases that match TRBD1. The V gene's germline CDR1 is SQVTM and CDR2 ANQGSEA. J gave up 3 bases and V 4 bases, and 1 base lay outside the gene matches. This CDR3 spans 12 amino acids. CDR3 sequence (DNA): TGCAGCGTTGGGGGACAGACAGATACGCAGTATTTT. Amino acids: CSVGGQTDTQYF.

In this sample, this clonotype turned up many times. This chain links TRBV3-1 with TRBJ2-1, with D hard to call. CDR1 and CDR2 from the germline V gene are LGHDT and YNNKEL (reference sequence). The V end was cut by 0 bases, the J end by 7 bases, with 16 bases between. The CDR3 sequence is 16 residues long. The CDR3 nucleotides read TGTGCCAGCAGCCAAGATTCGAGGCGGCTTTGGAATGAGCAGTTCTTC. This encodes CASSQDSRRLWNEQFF.